These T cell receptor beta chains were read from a single sample in a study of Ad26.COV2.S vaccination and SARS-CoV-2 variants. Clones were sequenced by immunoSEQ multiplex PCR, and TCRdb holds only the in-frame ones, with some missing. The data hold about 350,000 clones, with around 88% observed a single time. Source: peripheral blood, taken in a trial of Ad26.COV2.S vaccine versus placebo. The receptors stem from a person aged 18 to 59 who received the Ad26.COV2.S COVID-19 vaccine or a placebo. The conserved cysteine and the conserved F or W are not part of the CDR3 here. The order of the fields is CDR3 protein, V gene, J gene, D gene. A D gene is named only where the DNA matches it firmly.

CDR3: ASSYSAGAEAF
V: TRBV6-5
J: TRBJ1-1
D: NA

CDR3: ASTVAGATYEQY
V: TRBV2
J: TRBJ2-7
D: TRBD2

CDR3: ASSLALRGANEQY
V: TRBV5-1
J: TRBJ2-7
D: NA

CDR3: ASSPRRTYEQY
V: TRBV7-6
J: TRBJ2-7
D: NA

CDR3: ASSSSSGGGEQF
V: TRBV5-1
J: TRBJ2-1
D: TRBD2

CDR3: ASSVGQGSTEAF
V: TRBV9
J: TRBJ1-1
D: TRBD1

CDR3: ASSPQGTGANVLT
V: TRBV5-1
J: TRBJ2-6
D: NA

CDR3: ASSLPGGSNYGYT
V: TRBV7-2
J: TRBJ1-2
D: TRBD1

CDR3: ASSLGGNNSPLH
V: TRBV7-9
J: TRBJ1-6
D: NA

CDR3: ASSPSQSYGYT
V: TRBV6-5
J: TRBJ1-2
D: NA

CDR3: ASSGQGAGTEAF
V: TRBV5-1
J: TRBJ1-1
D: TRBD1

CDR3: ASSLATSGRSSEQF
V: TRBV5-1
J: TRBJ2-1
D: TRBD2

CDR3: ASFSATNEKLF
V: TRBV28
J: TRBJ1-4
D: NA

CDR3: ASSQRTSLNIQY
V: TRBV4-3
J: TRBJ2-4
D: NA

CDR3: ASSQVYVGRGNEQF
V: TRBV14
J: TRBJ2-1
D: TRBD1

CDR3: ASRTGTNRGAQY
V: TRBV2
J: TRBJ2-3
D: TRBD1

CDR3: ASRNPGTNPYEQY
V: TRBV19
J: TRBJ2-7
D: NA

CDR3: ASSTPQGQGTEAF
V: TRBV5-5
J: TRBJ1-1
D: TRBD1

CDR3: ASRYRDTNTGELF
V: TRBV7-9
J: TRBJ2-2
D: NA

CDR3: SVDGASGGTDTQY
V: TRBV29-1
J: TRBJ2-3
D: TRBD2

CDR3: ASSHPGGQETQY
V: TRBV7-2
J: TRBJ2-5
D: TRBD2

CDR3: ASSVAGSDTQY
V: TRBV9
J: TRBJ2-3
D: NA

CDR3: ASGFEATQETQY
V: TRBV12-5
J: TRBJ2-5
D: NA

CDR3: SVPAQGTLNYGYT
V: TRBV29-1
J: TRBJ1-2
D: NA

CDR3: ASSGRLAGGRNEQF
V: TRBV9
J: TRBJ2-1
D: TRBD2

CDR3: ASSLLNSGFEQF
V: TRBV5-4
J: TRBJ2-1
D: TRBD2

CDR3: ASSRESGAGELF
V: TRBV14
J: TRBJ2-2
D: NA

CDR3: ASSTRTGNTGELF
V: TRBV19
J: TRBJ2-2
D: TRBD1

CDR3: ASSGTGTGVWETQY
V: TRBV7-9
J: TRBJ2-5
D: TRBD1

CDR3: ASRGQETQY
V: TRBV28
J: TRBJ2-5
D: NA

CDR3: ASSPSAGANVLT
V: TRBV4-3
J: TRBJ2-6
D: NA

CDR3: ASSSGQKGYT
V: TRBV9
J: TRBJ1-2
D: TRBD1

CDR3: ASSQEGSGNYNEQF
V: TRBV4-3
J: TRBJ2-1
D: TRBD2

CDR3: ASSQGQGRTDTQY
V: TRBV4-3
J: TRBJ2-3
D: NA

CDR3: SASGTSGRAYEQY
V: TRBV20-1
J: TRBJ2-7
D: TRBD2

CDR3: ASSQTEGYTMNTEAF
V: TRBV18
J: TRBJ1-1
D: NA

CDR3: ATSSQGIGNTIY
V: TRBV24-1
J: TRBJ1-3
D: TRBD1

CDR3: ASSRSTGTGETEAF
V: TRBV5-5
J: TRBJ1-1
D: TRBD1

CDR3: ASSFPPGQGIVYGYT
V: TRBV7-2
J: TRBJ1-2
D: TRBD1

CDR3: ASSQDLAPLEQY
V: TRBV14
J: TRBJ2-7
D: NA

CDR3: ASNGLSSDEQF
V: TRBV2
J: TRBJ2-1
D: NA

CDR3: ASSATLNIQY
V: TRBV9
J: TRBJ2-4
D: NA